A selection of T cell receptor beta chains follows, all from one sample in a study of monozygotic twins with inflammatory bowel disease. TCRdb re-called the 5' RACE reads and gives one entry per CDR3 protein, without DNA. The sample has about 330,000 distinct CDR3 sequences. The specimen was blood. These receptors came from a human donor with ulcerative colitis or Crohn's disease, or a healthy co-twin of an affected twin (not recorded which). CDR3s include the opening cysteine and the closing phenylalanine or tryptophan.

V	J	CDR3
TRBV7-2	TRBJ2-3	CASSQRVGTTTDTQYF
TRBV27	TRBJ1-2	CASSFVTGGASNYGYTF
TRBV18	TRBJ1-5	CASSPLGSDQPQHF
TRBV20-1	TRBJ2-1	CSARDFIRVTGNEQFF
TRBV28	TRBJ2-1	CASPPSGGASLSYNEQFF
TRBV18	TRBJ2-1	CASSSRNEQFF
TRBV15	TRBJ1-3	CATSRDRGAKSSGNTIYF
TRBV11-2	TRBJ2-3	CASSSPDRGRDTQYF
TRBV20-1	TRBJ2-5	CSATGGTRQETQYF
TRBV27	TRBJ1-4	CASRVRASTNEKLFF
TRBV11-2	TRBJ2-7	CASSFRTEGPEQYF
TRBV18	TRBJ2-1	CASSPSSGANRINEQFF
TRBV4-1	TRBJ2-2	CASSRPGNTGELFF
TRBV5-1	TRBJ2-2	CASSTRLPGNTGELFF
TRBV15	TRBJ2-1	CATSRDGGKFF
TRBV5-4	TRBJ2-7	CASSERPGLAGAEQYF
TRBV7-9	TRBJ2-7	CASSLGTGFNEQYF
TRBV12-3/TRBV12-4	TRBJ2-5	CASSLSSGTQTQYF
TRBV5-1	TRBJ2-1	CASSPSTSGAWSGNEQFF
TRBV29-1	TRBJ2-1	CSVAGGLDHLQYNEQFF
TRBV29-1	TRBJ2-7	CSVELPESSYEQYF
TRBV4-1	TRBJ1-2	CASSQQPTDRGYGYTF
TRBV20-1	TRBJ1-5	CSATRPDQPQHF
TRBV10-2	TRBJ1-1	CASTKSRTGSTEAFF
TRBV11-2	TRBJ1-5	CASSLGQAIGPQHF
TRBV12-3/TRBV12-4	TRBJ2-6	CASSPTGAGANVLTF